These T cell receptor beta chains were read from a single sample in a study of T cell changes during pregnancy in multiple sclerosis. TCRdb keeps only in-frame clones here, not all; method: immunoSEQ multiplex PCR. The repertoire holds some 64,000 clones, about 90% seen once, with about 2.5% in the top ten. The sample was peripheral blood, taken in the first trimester of pregnancy. These receptors originate from a female donor with multiple sclerosis, enrolled in a pregnancy study. Both conserved end residues are part of each CDR3. The D gene is left open where the match is weak. The size field is filled for only some rows; it gives once, few, many or a size class.

cdr3_length: 12; v_call: TRBV7-8; j_call: TRBJ1-1; d_call: -; clone_size: -; cdr3_aa: CASSPTGTEAFF; cdr3_nt: TGTGCCAGCAGCCCGACAGGAACCGAAGCTTTCTTT
cdr3_length: 15; v_call: TRBV5-1; j_call: TRBJ1-1; d_call: TRBD1; clone_size: -; cdr3_aa: CASSPGQGNGAEAFF; cdr3_nt: TGCGCCAGCAGCCCAGGACAGGGAAACGGCGCTGAAGCTTTCTTT
cdr3_length: 13; v_call: TRBV6-5; j_call: TRBJ1-5; d_call: -; clone_size: -; cdr3_aa: CASSGRGNQPQHF; cdr3_nt: TGTGCCAGCAGTGGAAGGGGGAATCAGCCCCAGCATTTT
cdr3_length: 15; v_call: TRBV5-4; j_call: TRBJ2-3; d_call: TRBD1; clone_size: -; cdr3_aa: CASSSDRDLWNTQYF; cdr3_nt: TGTGCCAGCAGCTCGGACAGGGATTTATGGAATACGCAGTATTTT
cdr3_length: 15; v_call: TRBV2; j_call: TRBJ2-4; d_call: TRBD1; clone_size: -; cdr3_aa: CASSGDSYAKNIQYF; cdr3_nt: TGTGCCAGCAGTGGGGACAGCTATGCCAAAAACATTCAGTACTTC
cdr3_length: 15; v_call: TRBV6-1; j_call: TRBJ1-5; d_call: TRBD1; clone_size: -; cdr3_aa: CASSEGRGPNQPQHF; cdr3_nt: TGTGCCAGCAGTGAGGGCAGGGGGCCTAATCAGCCCCAGCATTTT
cdr3_length: 13; v_call: TRBV5-1; j_call: TRBJ2-3; d_call: -; clone_size: -; cdr3_aa: CASSGTMADTQYF; cdr3_nt: TGCGCCAGCAGCGGGACAATGGCAGATACGCAGTATTTT
cdr3_length: 14; v_call: TRBV6-5; j_call: TRBJ1-1; d_call: -; clone_size: -; cdr3_aa: CASRVGLGSTEAFF; cdr3_nt: TGTGCCAGCAGAGTCGGCCTAGGTTCGACTGAAGCTTTCTTT
cdr3_length: 12; v_call: TRBV30; j_call: TRBJ2-7; d_call: -; clone_size: -; cdr3_aa: CAWSVSGYEQYF; cdr3_nt: TGTGCCTGGAGTGTCTCCGGCTACGAGCAGTACTTC
cdr3_length: 15; v_call: TRBV7-3; j_call: TRBJ2-1; d_call: TRBD2; clone_size: once; cdr3_aa: CASSKRSGSSHEQFF; cdr3_nt: TGTGCCAGCAGCAAAAGGAGCGGGAGCAGCCATGAGCAGTTCTTC
cdr3_length: 15; v_call: TRBV5-4; j_call: TRBJ2-3; d_call: -; clone_size: -; cdr3_aa: CASRRRDSKGDTQYF; cdr3_nt: TGTGCCAGCAGGAGGCGGGACTCCAAGGGAGATACGCAGTATTTT
cdr3_length: 11; v_call: TRBV13; j_call: TRBJ2-5; d_call: -; clone_size: -; cdr3_aa: CASSQQETQYF; cdr3_nt: TGTGCCAGCAGCCAACAAGAGACCCAGTACTTC
cdr3_length: 17; v_call: TRBV7-2; j_call: TRBJ2-3; d_call: TRBD2; clone_size: -; cdr3_aa: CASSLSRTSGERGTQYF; cdr3_nt: TGTGCCAGCAGCTTAAGCAGGACTAGCGGGGAAAGGGGGACGCAGTATTTT
cdr3_length: 24; v_call: TRBV1; j_call: TRBJ2-3; d_call: -; clone_size: once; cdr3_aa: CTSSQGGYVIRREKGHENTDTQYF; cdr3_nt: TGCACCAGCAGCCAAGGGGGTTACGTGATACGGCGGGAGAAGGGTCACGAAAACACAGATACGCAGTATTTT
cdr3_length: 16; v_call: TRBV5-4; j_call: TRBJ2-6; d_call: -; clone_size: -; cdr3_aa: CASSSRAHTGANVLTF; cdr3_nt: TGTGCCAGCAGTAGCAGGGCCCACACTGGGGCCAACGTCCTGACTTTC
cdr3_length: 11; v_call: TRBV20-1; j_call: TRBJ2-5; d_call: -; clone_size: once; cdr3_aa: CSARPEETQYF; cdr3_nt: TGCAGTGCTAGGCCGGAAGAGACCCAGTACTTC
cdr3_length: 15; v_call: TRBV5-4; j_call: TRBJ2-2; d_call: TRBD1; clone_size: -; cdr3_aa: CASRLDRESTGELFF; cdr3_nt: TGTGCCAGCAGATTGGACAGGGAGAGCACCGGGGAGCTGTTTTTT
cdr3_length: 13; v_call: TRBV28; j_call: TRBJ1-5; d_call: -; clone_size: -; cdr3_aa: CASSQNSNQPQHF; cdr3_nt: TGTGCCAGCAGTCAGAATAGCAATCAGCCCCAGCATTTT
cdr3_length: 14; v_call: TRBV10-3; j_call: TRBJ2-4; d_call: TRBD2; clone_size: -; cdr3_aa: CAISDGGGMDIQYF; cdr3_nt: TGTGCCATCAGTGATGGGGGGGGGATGGACATTCAGTACTTC
cdr3_length: 11; v_call: TRBV20-1; j_call: TRBJ2-3; d_call: TRBD2; clone_size: -; cdr3_aa: CSAGGGDTQYF; cdr3_nt: TGCAGTGCCGGCGGGGGGGATACGCAGTATTTT
cdr3_length: 16; v_call: TRBV29-1; j_call: TRBJ1-1; d_call: TRBD1; clone_size: -; cdr3_aa: CLTIRTGPGYRTEAFF; cdr3_nt: TGCTTGACCATCAGGACAGGGCCTGGCTATCGGACTGAAGCTTTCTTT
cdr3_length: 16; v_call: TRBV9; j_call: TRBJ2-4; d_call: TRBD1; clone_size: -; cdr3_aa: CASSPRDRGALNIQYF; cdr3_nt: TGTGCCAGCAGCCCCCGGGACAGGGGGGCCCTAAACATTCAGTACTTC
cdr3_length: 15; v_call: TRBV30; j_call: TRBJ2-1; d_call: TRBD2; clone_size: -; cdr3_aa: CAWGTSGGAGNEQFF; cdr3_nt: TGTGCCTGGGGGACTAGCGGGGGGGCCGGCAATGAGCAGTTCTTC
cdr3_length: 15; v_call: TRBV5-1; j_call: TRBJ2-7; d_call: -; clone_size: -; cdr3_aa: CASSLAVTPFHEQYF; cdr3_nt: TGCGCCAGCAGCTTGGCGGTCACCCCCTTCCACGAGCAGTACTTC
cdr3_length: 18; v_call: TRBV27; j_call: TRBJ2-7; d_call: TRBD2; clone_size: -; cdr3_aa: CASSFRASGIEIPYEQYF; cdr3_nt: TGTGCCAGCAGTTTTAGGGCTAGCGGAATTGAAATCCCCTACGAGCAGTACTTC
cdr3_length: 17; v_call: TRBV18; j_call: TRBJ1-6; d_call: -; clone_size: once; cdr3_aa: CASSPELGSSYNSPLHF; cdr3_nt: TGTGCCAGCTCACCAGAACTCGGGAGCTCCTATAATTCACCCCTCCACTTT
cdr3_length: 13; v_call: TRBV30; j_call: TRBJ2-1; d_call: TRBD2; clone_size: -; cdr3_aa: CAWSVAGRNEQFF; cdr3_nt: TGTGCCTGGAGTGTAGCGGGGCGGAATGAGCAGTTCTTC
cdr3_length: 16; v_call: TRBV5-1; j_call: TRBJ2-6; d_call: -; clone_size: -; cdr3_aa: CASSLDEVSGANVLTF; cdr3_nt: TGCGCCAGCAGCTTGGACGAGGTTTCCGGGGCCAACGTCCTGACTTTC
cdr3_length: 12; v_call: TRBV7-6; j_call: TRBJ2-1; d_call: TRBD2; clone_size: -; cdr3_aa: CASSSGAGGLFF; cdr3_nt: TGTGCCAGCAGCTCAGGGGCGGGAGGGCTGTTCTTC
cdr3_length: 17; v_call: TRBV11-1; j_call: TRBJ2-7; d_call: -; clone_size: -; cdr3_aa: CASSLSDVTSGFYEQYF; cdr3_nt: TGTGCCAGCAGCTTATCGGACGTTACCAGCGGGTTCTACGAGCAGTACTTC
cdr3_length: 13; v_call: TRBV30; j_call: TRBJ1-6; d_call: -; clone_size: -; cdr3_aa: CAWNLGAGSPLHF; cdr3_nt: TGTGCCTGGAATCTGGGGGCAGGATCACCCCTCCACTTT
cdr3_length: 15; v_call: TRBV6-5; j_call: TRBJ2-3; d_call: TRBD2; clone_size: -; cdr3_aa: CASSYSGGSTDTQYF; cdr3_nt: TGTGCCAGCAGTTACAGCGGGGGGAGCACAGATACGCAGTATTTT
cdr3_length: 13; v_call: TRBV28; j_call: TRBJ1-2; d_call: -; clone_size: -; cdr3_aa: CASSFQGNYGYTF; cdr3_nt: TGTGCCAGCAGTTTCCAGGGGAACTATGGCTACACCTTC
cdr3_length: 14; v_call: TRBV6-1; j_call: TRBJ2-7; d_call: -; clone_size: -; cdr3_aa: CASIGDVLAYEQYF; cdr3_nt: TGTGCCAGCATCGGGGATGTTTTAGCTTACGAGCAGTACTTC
cdr3_length: 12; v_call: TRBV19; j_call: TRBJ2-7; d_call: -; clone_size: -; cdr3_aa: CASSFGRGEQYF; cdr3_nt: TGTGCCAGTAGTTTCGGACGGGGCGAGCAGTACTTC
cdr3_length: 17; v_call: TRBV27; j_call: TRBJ2-1; d_call: TRBD2; clone_size: -; cdr3_aa: CASSSPSGRSSYNEQFF; cdr3_nt: TGTGCCAGCAGTTCTCCTAGCGGGCGCAGCTCCTACAATGAGCAGTTCTTC